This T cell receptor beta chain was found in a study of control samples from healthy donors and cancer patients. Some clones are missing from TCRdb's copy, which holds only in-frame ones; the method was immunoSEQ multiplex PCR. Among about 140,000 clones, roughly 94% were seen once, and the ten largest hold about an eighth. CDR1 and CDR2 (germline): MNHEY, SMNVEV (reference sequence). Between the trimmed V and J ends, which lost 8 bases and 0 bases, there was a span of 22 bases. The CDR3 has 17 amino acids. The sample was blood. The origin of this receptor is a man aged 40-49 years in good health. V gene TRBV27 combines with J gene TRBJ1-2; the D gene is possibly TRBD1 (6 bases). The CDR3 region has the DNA TGTGCCAGCCTCCCTATGGGGGCGCCGAGAGCTAACTATGGCTACACCTTC. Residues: CASLPMGAPRANYGYTF.